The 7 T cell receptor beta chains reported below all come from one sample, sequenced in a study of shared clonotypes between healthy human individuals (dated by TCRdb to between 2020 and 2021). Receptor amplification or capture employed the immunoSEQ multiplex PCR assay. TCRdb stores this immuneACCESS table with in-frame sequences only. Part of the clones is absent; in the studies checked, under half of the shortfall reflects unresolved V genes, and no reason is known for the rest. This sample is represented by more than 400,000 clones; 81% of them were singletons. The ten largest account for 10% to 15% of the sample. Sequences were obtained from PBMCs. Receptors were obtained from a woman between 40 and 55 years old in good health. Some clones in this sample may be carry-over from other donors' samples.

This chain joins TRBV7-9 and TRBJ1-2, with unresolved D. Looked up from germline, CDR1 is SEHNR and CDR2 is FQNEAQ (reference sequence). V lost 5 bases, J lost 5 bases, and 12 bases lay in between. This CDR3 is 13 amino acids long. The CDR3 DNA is TGTGCCAGCAGCCCAACTCCGGGGTATGGCTACACCTTC. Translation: CASSPTPGYGYTF.

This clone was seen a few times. The CDR3 DNA reads TGTGCCTCCCGACAGGGGGTTTCCTATAATTCACCCCTCCACTTT. Protein sequence: CASRQGVSYNSPLHF. This rearrangement joins TRBV30 to TRBJ1-6; 9 bases align to TRBD1. Unmatched junction bases numbered 5, after V lost 7 bases and J lost 1 base. Germline V gene lookup returns CDR1 GTSNPN and CDR2 SVGIG (reference sequence). The CDR3 is 15 residues long.

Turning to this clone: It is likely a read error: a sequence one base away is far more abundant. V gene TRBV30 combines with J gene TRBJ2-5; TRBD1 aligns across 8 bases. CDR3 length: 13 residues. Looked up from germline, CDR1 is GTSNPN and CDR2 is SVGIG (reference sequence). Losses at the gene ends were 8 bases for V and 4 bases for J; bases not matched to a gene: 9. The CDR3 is CARNRGFGETQYF. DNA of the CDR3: TGTGCCCGTAACAGGGGGTTTGGAGAGACCCAGTACTTC.

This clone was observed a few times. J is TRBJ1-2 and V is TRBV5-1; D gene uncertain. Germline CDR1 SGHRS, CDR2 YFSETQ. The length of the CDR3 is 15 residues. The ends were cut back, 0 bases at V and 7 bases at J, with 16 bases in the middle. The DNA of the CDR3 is TGCGCCAGCAGCTTGGCCCCAGCAGCAGGCAGTGGCTACACCTTC. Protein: CASSLAPAAGSGYTF. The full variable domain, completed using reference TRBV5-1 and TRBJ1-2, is KAGVTQTPRYLIKTRGQQVTLSCSPISGHRSVSWYQQTPGQGLQFLFEYFSETQRNKGNFPGRFSGRQFSNSRSEMNVSTLELGDSALYLCASSLAPAAGSGYTFGSGTRLTVV.

This CDR3 is CASTPAGVDGELFF. CDR3 bases: TGTGCCAGCACCCCCGCGGGAGTGGACGGGGAGCTGTTTTTT. The V gene is TRBV6-1, the J gene TRBJ2-2; 7 nucleotides agree with TRBD2. With 7 bases clipped from V and 7 bases from J, the junction kept 9 bases outside the gene matches. The CDR3 loop spans 14 amino acids. Per germline, CDR1 MNHNS and CDR2 SASEGT.

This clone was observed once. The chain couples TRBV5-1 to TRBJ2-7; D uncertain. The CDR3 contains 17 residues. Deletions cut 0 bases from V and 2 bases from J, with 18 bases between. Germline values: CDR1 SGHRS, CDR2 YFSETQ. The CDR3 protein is CASSLAEWIRVPYEQYF. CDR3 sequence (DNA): TGCGCCAGCAGCTTGGCCGAGTGGATAAGGGTACCCTACGAGCAGTACTTC.

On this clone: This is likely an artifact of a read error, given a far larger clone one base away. This CDR3 is CASSLGLAANTGELFF. The CDR3 DNA sequence: TGTGCCAGCAGCTTGGGACTAGCGGCGAACACCGGGGAGCTGTTTTTT. V gene TRBV5-4 combines with J gene TRBJ2-2; 9 bases map to TRBD2. The germline V gene encodes CDR1 SGHNT and CDR2 YYREEE (reference sequence). The CDR3 has 16 amino acids. V lost 0 bases, J lost 0 bases, and 0 bases stayed unmatched.